The 6 T cell receptor beta chains listed next were all sequenced from one sample in a study of beta chain features in type 1 diabetes. Expressed TCRB transcripts were sequenced, since all the RNA that had been isolated was reverse transcribed. Method: immunoSEQ multiplex PCR; TCRdb's copy keeps in-frame clones and lacks some. The data contain around 430,000 clones, about 32% of them singletons. Sequences were obtained from naive CD4+ T cells from blood. The receptor source for this set is a man in his late teens or twenties in good health.

The J gene is TRBJ2-1, the V gene TRBV5-1, with 10 positions matching TRBD1. The CDR3 is 14 amino acids. J was trimmed by 6 bases and V by 4 bases; bases with no gene match: 4. Germline loops: CDR1 SGHRS, CDR2 YFSETQ. CDR3 loop: CASSPGQGSNEQFF. The CDR3 DNA sequence: TGCGCCAGCAGCCCGGGACAGGGGTCCAATGAGCAGTTCTTC.

This clone was recorded a few times. This chain joins TRBV30 and TRBJ2-1; D perhaps matches TRBD2 (6 bases). Germline CDR1 GTSNPN, CDR2 SVGIG (reference sequence). V was trimmed by 2 bases and J by 15 bases, leaving 17 bases between them. The CDR3 has 12 amino acids. Written as DNA, the CDR3 is TGTGCCTGGAGTATCAGACTAGGCTGGCCGTTCTTC. Protein product: CAWSIRLGWPFF.

On this clone: Other DNA sequences in this specimen translate into the identical CDR3. The rearrangement links TRBV5-1 to TRBJ2-7, with D uncertain. The CDR3 has 12 residues. V dropped 2 bases and J dropped 2 bases, with 5 bases sitting between them. CDR1 is SGHRS and CDR2 is YFSETQ in the germline V gene. The CDR3 reads CASSFSTYEQYF. CDR3 in DNA: TGCGCCAGCAGCTTCTCGACCTACGAGCAGTACTTC.

The rearrangement links TRBV6-6 to TRBJ2-7; 7 bases match TRBD2. Germline values: CDR1 MNHNY, CDR2 SVGAGI (reference sequence). This CDR3 is 14 amino acids long. Germline trimming cut 2 bases from V and 4 bases from J; bases unmatched to any gene: 5. CDR3 nucleotides: TGTGCCAGCAGTTACGTGGCGGGAGCATACGAGCAGTACTTC. Amino acid sequence: CASSYVAGAYEQYF.

V gene TRBV30 combines with J gene TRBJ2-2; 9 bases agree with TRBD1. V shed 4 bases, J shed 5 bases, and the junction held 11 bases outside the gene matches. The CDR3 consists of 16 residues. CDR1 and CDR2 (germline): GTSNPN, SVGIG (reference sequence). This CDR3 is CAWTPPGQGRTGELFF. CDR3 in DNA: TGTGCCTGGACCCCTCCGGGACAGGGTAGAACCGGGGAGCTGTTTTTT.

Notes on this clone: This same CDR3 is encoded by further DNA sequences in the sample. The chain links TRBV28 to TRBJ1-2, with no clear D. Germline V gene sequence: CDR1 MDHEN, CDR2 SYDVKM. V was pared by 2 bases and J by 2 bases, with 6 bases between. The CDR3 consists of 13 residues. CDR3: CASSLGRNYGYTF. CDR3 bases: TGTGCCAGCAGTTTAGGACGGAACTATGGCTACACCTTC.